This T cell receptor (beta chain) was captured in a study of blood T cells in healthy people across ages. For this clonotype: Its antigen is unknown. With a much larger clone just one base away, this may be a read error.

Each sample used at least 6 million PBMCs. Study observations and caveats: Expanded clonotype shifts may have been confounded, as the donors had an unknown CMV status.

Germline V gives CDR1 SGHDN, CDR2 FVKESK. This CDR3 is built from 14 residues. Next came a second PCR, run for roughly 6 to 11 cycles, which used a sample-barcoded 5' primer along with a J-beta primer mix. A 12-random-nucleotide template-switch adaptor tagged each cDNA molecule. Sequencing recovered at least 3 million CDR3-containing paired-end reads from each sample. TCRdb processed the 5' RACE reads anew with MiXCR; each CDR3 protein has one entry. The data show 580,000 or so distinct CDR3 sequences, around half seen once. The chain has TRBV14 and TRBJ1-6; tentative D call: TRBD1 (5 bases). Specimen: blood. The TCR was taken from a man at least 80 years old in good health. The CDR3, as DNA: TGTGCCGGCAGCCAAGGCAGGGAAAATTCACCCCTCCACTTT. It yields the protein CAGSQGRENSPLHF. The full variable domain, completed using reference TRBV14 and TRBJ1-6, is EAGVTQFPSHSVIEKGQTVTLRCDPISGHDNLYWYRRVMGKEIKFLLHFVKESKQDESGMPNNRFLAERTGGTYSTLKVQPAELEDSGVYFCAGSQGRENSPLHFGNGTRLTVT.